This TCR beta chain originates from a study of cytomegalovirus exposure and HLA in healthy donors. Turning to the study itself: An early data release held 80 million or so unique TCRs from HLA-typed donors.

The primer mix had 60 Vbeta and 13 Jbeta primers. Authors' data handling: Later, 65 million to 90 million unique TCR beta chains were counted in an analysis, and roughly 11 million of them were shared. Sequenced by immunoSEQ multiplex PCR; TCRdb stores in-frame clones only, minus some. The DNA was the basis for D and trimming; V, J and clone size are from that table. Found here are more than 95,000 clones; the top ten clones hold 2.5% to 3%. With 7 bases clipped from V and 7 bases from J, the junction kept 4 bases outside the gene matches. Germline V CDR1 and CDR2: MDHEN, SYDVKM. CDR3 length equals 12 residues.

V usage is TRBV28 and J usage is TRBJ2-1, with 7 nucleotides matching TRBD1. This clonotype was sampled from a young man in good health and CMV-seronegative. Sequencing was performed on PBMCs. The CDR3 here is CASNEQGNEQFF. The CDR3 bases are TGTGCCAGCAACGAACAGGGGAATGAGCAGTTCTTC.